This record looks at one T cell receptor beta chain sequence and its context. Its antigen is unknown. This record comes from a study of T-cell memory formation after mild COVID-19. Points from the study as a whole: Several responding clones turned up in pre-infection memory, indicating that cross-reactive memory may have taken part. Later expanders leaned CD4+, whereas clones that contracted between day 15 and 85 were balanced CD4/CD8.

5'RACE with constant-segment primers yielded barcoded, UMI-tagged TCR alpha and TCR beta cDNA libraries. TCRdb analysed the 5' RACE reads with MiXCR anew, one entry per CDR3 protein. Among approximately 260,000 distinct CDR3 sequences listed, around 15% were seen once. This CDR3 spans 12 amino acids. V shed 6 bases and J shed 10 bases, with 10 bases lying between them. Sequenced sample: PBMCs or a T cell subset sorted from them (not recorded which). The clonotype was recovered from a man in his late teens or twenties who had mild COVID-19 (a few samples of this study predate the infection). Cell type and time point are not known. The V call is TRBV12-3 or TRBV12-4, the J call TRBJ1-6; D is ambiguous. CDR3: CASSRGPSPLHF. In nucleotides, the CDR3 is TGTGCCAGCAGCCGAGGTCCATCACCCCTCCACTTT.